This paragraph reports one TCR beta chain. Its matching antigen is unknown. The data stem from a study of cytomegalovirus exposure and HLA in healthy donors. Assay: immunoSEQ multiplex PCR; the TCRdb copy retains only in-frame clones and omits some. The sample holds some 150,000 clones, approximately 90% seen once. The study, taken as a whole, reports: In vitro assays verified that a few CMV-associated chains recognized CMV antigens specifically.

Germline V gene sequence: CDR1 MGHRA, CDR2 YSYEKL. The CDR3 consists of 19 residues. Trimming removed 0 bases at V and 2 bases at J, with 20 bases between. The sequenced sample was PBMCs. The clonotype comes from a young man in good health and CMV-seropositive. V and J are TRBV4-1 and TRBJ1-5; weak D call: TRBD1 (5 bases). CDR3 coding DNA: TGCGCCAGCAGCCAAGATCGAATCCCATCAGAGACAGGCAATCAGCCCCAGCATTTT. It translates to CASSQDRIPSETGNQPQHF.